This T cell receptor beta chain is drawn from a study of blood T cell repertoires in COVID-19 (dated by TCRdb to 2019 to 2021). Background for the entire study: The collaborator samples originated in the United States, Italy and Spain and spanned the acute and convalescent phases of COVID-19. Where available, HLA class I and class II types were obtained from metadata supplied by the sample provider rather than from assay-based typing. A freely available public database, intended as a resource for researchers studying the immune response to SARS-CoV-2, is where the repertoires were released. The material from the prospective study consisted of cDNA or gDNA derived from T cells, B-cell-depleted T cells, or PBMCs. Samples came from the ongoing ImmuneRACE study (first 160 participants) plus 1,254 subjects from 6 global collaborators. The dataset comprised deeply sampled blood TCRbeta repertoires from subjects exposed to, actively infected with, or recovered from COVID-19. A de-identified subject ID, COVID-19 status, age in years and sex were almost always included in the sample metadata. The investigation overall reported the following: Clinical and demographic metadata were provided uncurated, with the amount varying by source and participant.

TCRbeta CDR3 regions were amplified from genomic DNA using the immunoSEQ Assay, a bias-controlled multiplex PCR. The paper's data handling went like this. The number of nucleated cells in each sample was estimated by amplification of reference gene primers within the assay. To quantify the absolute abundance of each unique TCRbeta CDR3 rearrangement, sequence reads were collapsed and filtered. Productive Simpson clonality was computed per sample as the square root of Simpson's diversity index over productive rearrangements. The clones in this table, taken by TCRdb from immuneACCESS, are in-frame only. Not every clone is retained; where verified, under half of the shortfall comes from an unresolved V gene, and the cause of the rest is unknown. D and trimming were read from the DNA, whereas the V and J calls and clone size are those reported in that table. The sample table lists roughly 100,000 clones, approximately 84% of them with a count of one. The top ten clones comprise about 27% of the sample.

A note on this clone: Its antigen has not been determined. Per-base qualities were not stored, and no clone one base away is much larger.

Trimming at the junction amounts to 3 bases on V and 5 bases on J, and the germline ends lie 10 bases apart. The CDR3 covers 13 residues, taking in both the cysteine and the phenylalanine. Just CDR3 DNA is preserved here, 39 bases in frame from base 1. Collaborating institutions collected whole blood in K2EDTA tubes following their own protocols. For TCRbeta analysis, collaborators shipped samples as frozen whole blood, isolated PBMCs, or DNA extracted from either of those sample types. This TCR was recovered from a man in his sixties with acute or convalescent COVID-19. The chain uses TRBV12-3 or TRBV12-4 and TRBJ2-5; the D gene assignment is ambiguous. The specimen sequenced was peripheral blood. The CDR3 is CASSFTERETQYF. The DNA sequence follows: TGTGCCAGCAGTTTCACGGAGAGGGAGACCCAGTACTTC.